Each of the 23 T cell receptor beta chains below was sequenced from the same sample in a study of shared clonotypes between healthy human individuals. Measured with immunoSEQ multiplex PCR; TCRdb has only the in-frame clones, and not every one. The sample holds 90,000 to 130,000 clones, 55% to 70% seen once. Sequences were obtained from memory CD8+ T cells sorted from blood. Subset specified: CD45RO+ cells pooled with CCR7-negative TemRA cells. These receptors originate from a woman aged 30 to 39 in good health.

The V gene is TRBV5-1, the J gene TRBJ2-2; D gene ambiguous. Germline CDR1 and CDR2: SGHRS and YFSETQ. V lost 0 bases and J 6 bases, leaving 15 bases between the germline ends. CDR3 size: 16 residues. The CDR3 loop is CASSLVESPRPGELFF. CDR3 DNA sequence: TGCGCCAGCAGCTTGGTGGAGTCACCCCGCCCCGGGGAGCTGTTTTTT.

This clone has a handful of counts. The rearrangement links TRBV9 to TRBJ2-3; D remains unclear. V lost 2 bases and J 6 bases, leaving 10 bases between the germline ends. This CDR3 region has 13 residues. Per germline, CDR1 SGDLS and CDR2 YYNGEE. CDR3 nucleotide sequence: TGTGCCAGCAGCGTTGAGCCACCTGATACGCAGTATTTT. Protein sequence: CASSVEPPDTQYF.

J is TRBJ1-2 and V is TRBV14; D remains ambiguous. Germline assignment: CDR1 SGHDN and CDR2 FVKESK. Trimming removed 1 base at V and 4 bases at J, with 7 bases between. The CDR3 is made up of 13 amino acids. DNA of the CDR3: TGTGCCAGCAGCCAAGCGCGGGGCTATGGCTACACCTTC. Translating it yields CASSQARGYGYTF.

This clone was picked up many times. The rearrangement joins TRBV5-4 to TRBJ1-2, with no clear D. Germline lookup yields CDR1 SGHNT and CDR2 YYREEE (reference sequence). The CDR3 length is 12 residues. V shed 0 bases and J shed 3 bases, with 3 bases lying between them. The CDR3 DNA follows: TGTGCCAGCAGCTTGGGACACTATGGCTACACCTTC. Translating it yields CASSLGHYGYTF.

J is TRBJ2-4 and V is TRBV15; 8 nucleotides align to TRBD1. CDR3 size: 17 residues. V lost 1 base and J lost 4; bases outside the gene matches: 9. Germline V gene data show CDR1 as LNHNV and CDR2 as YYDKDF (reference sequence). The CDR3 loop is CATSRGVLDREKNIQYF. The CDR3 coding sequence is TGTGCCACCAGCAGAGGAGTATTGGACAGGGAGAAAAACATTCAGTACTTC.

The V and J genes are TRBV2 and TRBJ2-5; 10 nucleotides line up with TRBD1. V shed 8 bases and J 4 bases; nucleotides not matched to a gene: 7. The CDR3 spans 14 residues. Germline-derived CDR1 and CDR2 are SNHLY and FYNNEI. CDR3 protein: CASGRQGAGETQYF. The CDR3 DNA sequence: TGTGCCAGCGGCCGACAGGGGGCCGGAGAGACCCAGTACTTC.

This clone was found many times. The CDR3 nucleotides read TGTGCCAGCAGCCCCACCGGGACAGGGATGCCGGGCGAGCAGTACTTC. Residues: CASSPTGTGMPGEQYF. This rearrangement joins TRBV7-9 to TRBJ2-7; the match to TRBD1 covers 9 bases. The V and J ends lost 5 bases and 6 bases, in that order; junction bases with no gene match: 14. CDR1 is SEHNR and CDR2 is FQNEAQ in the germline V gene (reference sequence). This CDR3 contains 16 residues.

This clone was recorded only once. The chain is built from TRBV28 and TRBJ1-2; 8 nucleotides agree with TRBD1. Germline trimming cut 7 bases from V and 1 base from J; bases unmatched to any gene: 8. CDR1 is MDHEN, CDR2 SYDVKM, per germline. The CDR3 is 15 residues long. CDR3 protein: CASNGDRRGNYGYTF. DNA for the CDR3: TGTGCCAGCAATGGGGACAGGAGAGGTAACTATGGCTACACCTTC.

The chain links TRBV19 to TRBJ1-5; D is unresolved. Trimming removed 7 bases from V and 5 bases from J, with 9 bases in between. The CDR3 runs 12 residues. Germline CDR1 is LNHDA and CDR2 is SQIVND (reference sequence). CDR3 loop: CASKDGDQPQHF. The CDR3 DNA is TGTGCCAGTAAGGACGGGGATCAGCCCCAGCATTTT. Variable domain in full (rest from reference TRBV19 and TRBJ1-5): DGGITQSPKYLFRKEGQNVTLSCEQNLNHDAMYWYRQDPGQGLRLIYYSQIVNDFQKGDIAEGYSVSREKKESFPLTVTSAQKNPTAFYLCASKDGDQPQHFGDGTRLSIL.

This rearrangement joins TRBV9 to TRBJ1-3, with D possibly matching TRBD1 (5 bases). In germline, CDR1 is SGDLS, CDR2 YYNGEE. The CDR3 extends over 13 amino acids. Trimming took 3 bases from V and 2 from J, leaving 6 bases between them. The CDR3 DNA sequence: TGTGCCAGCAGCGCAGGGACTGGAAACACCATATATTTT. Encoded protein: CASSAGTGNTIYF.

CDR3 in amino acids: CASSEGMGTNEKLFF. The CDR3 coding sequence is TGTGCCAGCAGTGAAGGGATGGGGACTAATGAAAAACTGTTTTTT. The chain has TRBV6-1 and TRBJ1-4; D gene uncertain. The CDR3 totals 15 residues. Germline lookup yields CDR1 MNHNS and CDR2 SASEGT. V lost 1 base and J 2 bases, leaving 8 bases between the germline ends.

The V gene is TRBV7-2, the J gene TRBJ2-1; a weak D match, TRBD1 (5 bases). Trimming pared 4 bases from V and 8 bases from J, leaving 12 bases between. The CDR3 is 13 amino acids. Germline CDR1 reads SGHTA; CDR2 reads FQGNSA. In DNA, the CDR3 is TGTGCCAGCAGCTCCCAACAGGCCCATGAGCAGTTCTTC. Its translation is CASSSQQAHEQFF. Full variable domain (missing parts from reference TRBV7-2 and TRBJ2-1): GAGVSQSPSNKVTEKGKDVELRCDPISGHTALYWYRQSLGQGLEFLIYFQGNSAPDKSGLPSDRFSAERTGGSVSTLTIQRTQQEDSAVYLCASSSQQAHEQFFGPGTRLTVL.

The V gene is TRBV6-6, the J gene TRBJ2-3; 11 bases align to TRBD2. The CDR3 totals 15 residues. CDR1 and CDR2 from the germline V gene are MNHNY and SVGAGI (reference sequence). J gave up 5 bases and V 5 bases, and 6 bases lay outside the gene matches. CDR3 sequence reads: CASSPGTSGRDTQYF. CDR3 bases: TGTGCCAGCAGTCCCGGGACTAGCGGCAGAGATACGCAGTATTTT.

As concerns this clone: Other DNA sequences in this sample translate to the same CDR3. This rearrangement joins TRBV13 to TRBJ2-7, with a weak D call TRBD1 (6 bases). This CDR3 has 13 amino acids. V gave up 3 bases and J gave up 2 bases, with 8 bases separating them. The V gene's germline CDR1 is PRHDT and CDR2 FYEKMQ (reference sequence). The CDR3 reads CASSFRDTYEQYF. The CDR3 DNA follows: TGTGCCAGCAGCTTCCGGGACACCTACGAGCAGTACTTC.

This clone came up a few times. This chain joins TRBV5-4 and TRBJ2-6, with a tentative D call TRBD2 (6 bases). This CDR3 is 18 amino acids long. Germline V lookup: CDR1 SGHNT, CDR2 YYREEE (reference sequence). Trimming left V 0 bases short and J 0 bases short, with 13 bases between. The CDR3: CASSLGRGPLSGANVLTF. Written as DNA, the CDR3 is TGTGCCAGCAGCTTGGGGCGGGGTCCCCTCTCTGGGGCCAACGTCCTGACTTTC.

The J gene is TRBJ1-3, the V gene TRBV6-6; 8 bases map to TRBD1. V was pared by 6 bases and J by 8 bases, with 3 bases of the junction left unmatched. CDR1 and CDR2 from the germline V gene are MNHNY and SVGAGI (reference sequence). The CDR3 contains 12 residues. CDR3 in amino acids: CASSTGGDTIYF. The CDR3 region has the DNA TGTGCCAGCAGCACAGGGGGAGACACCATATATTTT.

Here the CDR3 DNA reads TGTGCCAGCAGCGTAGAGTCGGGGGCGGGGAACTACGAGCAGTACTTC. It translates to CASSVESGAGNYEQYF. The chain uses TRBV9 and TRBJ2-7; D tentatively fits TRBD1 or TRBD2 (6 bases each). The CDR3 length is 16 residues. CDR1 SGDLS and CDR2 YYNGEE come from the germline V gene. The ends were cut back, 0 bases at V and 3 bases at J, with 16 bases in the middle.

The rearrangement joins TRBV6-1 to TRBJ1-2, with D possibly being TRBD1 (5 bases). Germline V gene sequence: CDR1 MNHNS, CDR2 SASEGT. CDR3 length: 14 residues. Trimming stripped 2 bases from V and 6 bases from J, with 13 bases between. The DNA for the CDR3 is TGTGCCAGCAGTGAACTTTGGGTAGGGGATGGCTACACCTTC. Amino acid sequence: CASSELWVGDGYTF.

This clone is labeled as medium-sized. The chain links TRBV28 to TRBJ2-3; TRBD2 is a possible D gene (6 bases). In germline, CDR1 is MDHEN, CDR2 SYDVKM. Trimming stripped 7 bases from V and 5 bases from J, with 19 bases between. The CDR3 sequence is 15 residues long. The CDR3 here is CASIKRETGGDTQYF. DNA of the CDR3: TGTGCCAGCATCAAACGGGAGACCGGAGGAGATACGCAGTATTTT.

CDR3 amino acids: CASKVNSYNEQFF. In nucleotides, the CDR3 is TGTGCCAGCAAAGTTAACTCCTACAATGAGCAGTTCTTC. V and J are TRBV6-6 and TRBJ2-1; no reliable D call. V lost 7 bases, J lost 0 bases, and 7 bases lay in between. CDR1 is MNHNY and CDR2 is SVGAGI in the germline V gene (reference sequence). The CDR3 totals 13 residues.

This clone has ten or more counts. The V call is TRBV10-1, the J call TRBJ1-1, with D hard to call. Trimming cost V 6 bases and J 1 base, with 12 bases left between them. Germline V lookup: CDR1 WNHNN, CDR2 SYGVQD (reference sequence). There are 14 residues in the CDR3. The CDR3 sequence is CASSARIENTEAFF. The CDR3, as DNA: TGCGCCAGCAGCGCGCGTATAGAGAACACTGAAGCTTTCTTT.

The chain couples TRBV27 to TRBJ1-5, with D uncertain. Between the trimmed V and J ends, which lost 8 bases and 3 bases, there was a span of 8 bases. CDR1 and CDR2 (germline): MNHEY, SMNVEV (reference sequence). CDR3 length: 12 residues. The CDR3 bases are TGTGCCAGCTCGCGTGACAATCAGCCCCAGCATTTT. Translation: CASSRDNQPQHF.

The chain recombines TRBV7-8 with TRBJ2-7; 8 bases fit TRBD1. CDR1 is SGHVS and CDR2 is FQNEAQ in the germline V gene. The trim removed 5 bases at V and 3 bases at J, leaving 15 bases unmatched. This CDR3 comprises 17 residues. As DNA, the CDR3 is TGTGCCAGCAGCCCACCCCGGGACAGGTCCTATGGCTACGAGCAGTACTTC. This translates into CASSPPRDRSYGYEQYF.